The clone carrying this T cell receptor beta chain was seen repeatedly, ten times or more. Its target is unknown. The authors sequenced patients whose flow cytometry had shown CD8+CD57+ cell expansion. Patient blood was sampled before any therapy had been received. This sample stems from a study of CD8+CD57+ T cells in acquired aplastic anemia. Study results and limitations: Patients were compared with controls for CD8+ Simpson's diversity, and no significant difference emerged. Patients and controls shared 25 to 35 CD8+ CDR3 sequences, highly expressed in patients.

Looked up from germline, CDR1 is SQVTM and CDR2 is ANQGSEA. The CDR3 is 12 residues long. V gave up 4 bases and J gave up 1 base, with 7 bases separating them. The template for TCR beta VDJ and CDR3 sequence profiling was genomic DNA. TCRdb re-derived calls from the reads in MiXCR, one entry per CDR3 protein. The repertoire has 120,000 or so distinct CDR3 sequences, 40% of them found once; the top ten carry around 2.7%. Sequencing was done on a sample of sorted CD4+, CD8+, or CD8+CD57+ T cells (not recorded which) from PBMCs. V gene TRBV29-1 combines with J gene TRBJ1-2, with D hard to call. This clonotype was sampled from a human donor with aplastic anemia. The CDR3 region has the DNA TGCAGCGTTGTGGAAATTAACTATGGCTACACCTTC. It codes for CSVVEINYGYTF.